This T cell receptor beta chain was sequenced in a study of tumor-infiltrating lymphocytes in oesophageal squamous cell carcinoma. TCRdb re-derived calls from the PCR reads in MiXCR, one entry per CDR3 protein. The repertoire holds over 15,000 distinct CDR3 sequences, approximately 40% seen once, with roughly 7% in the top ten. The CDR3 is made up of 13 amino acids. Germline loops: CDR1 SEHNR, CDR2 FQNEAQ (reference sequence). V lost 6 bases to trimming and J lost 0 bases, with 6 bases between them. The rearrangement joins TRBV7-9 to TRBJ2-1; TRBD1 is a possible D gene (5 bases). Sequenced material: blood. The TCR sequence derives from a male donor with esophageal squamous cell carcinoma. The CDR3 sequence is CASSRGSYNEQFF. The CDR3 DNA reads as TGTGCCAGCAGTAGGGGCTCCTACAATGAGCAGTTCTTC.